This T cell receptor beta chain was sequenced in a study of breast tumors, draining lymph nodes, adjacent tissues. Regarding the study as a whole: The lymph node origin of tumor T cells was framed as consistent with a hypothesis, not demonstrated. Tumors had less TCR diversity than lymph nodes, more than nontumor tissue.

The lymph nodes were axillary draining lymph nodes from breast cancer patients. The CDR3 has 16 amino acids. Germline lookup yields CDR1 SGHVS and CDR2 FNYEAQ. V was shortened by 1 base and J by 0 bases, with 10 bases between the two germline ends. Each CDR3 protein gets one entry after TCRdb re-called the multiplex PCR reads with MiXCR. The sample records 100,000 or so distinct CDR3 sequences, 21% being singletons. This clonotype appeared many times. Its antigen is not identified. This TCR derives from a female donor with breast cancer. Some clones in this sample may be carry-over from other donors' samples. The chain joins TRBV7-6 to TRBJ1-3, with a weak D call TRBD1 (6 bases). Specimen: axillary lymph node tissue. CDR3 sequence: CASSLVGGFSGNTIYF. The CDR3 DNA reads TGTGCCAGCAGCTTAGTAGGGGGTTTCTCTGGAAACACCATATATTTT.